Only a few counts were recorded for the clone carrying this T cell receptor (beta chain). 13 Jbeta primers and 60 Vbeta primers were used for the PCR. Method: immunoSEQ multiplex PCR; TCRdb's copy keeps in-frame clones and lacks some. The top ten hold roughly 2% of the sample, which has about 94,000 clones, around 8% seen once. Losses at the gene ends were 0 bases for V and 7 bases for J; bases not matched to a gene: 2. The CDR3 runs 14 residues. Germline V lookup: CDR1 SGHRS, CDR2 YFSETQ. This specimen belongs to a study of cytomegalovirus exposure and HLA in healthy donors. The sequence derives from a man aged 50-59 years in good health and CMV-seronegative. The V gene is TRBV5-1, the J gene TRBJ2-7; 12 bases line up with TRBD2. The sequencing input was PBMCs. The CDR3: CASSLETSGGEQYF. DNA of the CDR3: TGCGCCAGCAGCTTGGAGACTAGCGGGGGTGAGCAGTACTTC. Full variable domain (missing parts from reference TRBV5-1 and TRBJ2-7): KAGVTQTPRYLIKTRGQQVTLSCSPISGHRSVSWYQQTPGQGLQFLFEYFSETQRNKGNFPGRFSGRQFSNSRSEMNVSTLELGDSALYLCASSLETSGGEQYFGPGTRLTVT.